These 16 T cell receptor beta chains were all obtained from the same sample, sequenced in a study of OX40 agonist ivuxolimab in advanced cancers. Clones were read by immunoSEQ multiplex PCR, and TCRdb kept only the in-frame ones, dropping some. The top ten clones hold roughly 0.66% of a sample with 50,000 to 65,000 clones, about 85% of them seen once. Sequencing used CD4+ or CD8+ T cells sorted from blood, obtained in a trial of the OX40 agonist ivuxolimab. Source of these receptors: an adult with an advanced solid tumor such as melanoma, head and neck, liver or kidney cancer.

The genes are TRBV18 and TRBJ1-1; no definite D call. Germline V gene sequence: CDR1 KGHSH, CDR2 LQKENI. V lost 0 bases, J lost 1 base, and 9 bases lay in between. CDR3 length: 15 amino acids. Written as DNA, the CDR3 is TGTGCCAGCTCACCACCGTACAGTCGGAACACTGAAGCTTTCTTT. Protein sequence: CASSPPYSRNTEAFF.

In its sample, this clone was seen once. V gene TRBV7-2 combines with J gene TRBJ1-2, with D possibly matching TRBD1 (6 bases). Germline V CDR1 and CDR2: SGHTA, FQGNSA. The CDR3 runs 14 residues. Trimming cost V 1 base and J 3 bases, with 9 bases left between them. The CDR3 spells CASSLGRGDYGYTF. The CDR3 nucleotides read TGTGCCAGCAGCTTAGGCAGGGGAGACTATGGCTACACCTTC.

This clone was counted only a few times. This rearrangement joins TRBV28 to TRBJ1-5; D gene unclear. Germline CDR1 and CDR2: MDHEN and SYDVKM. The CDR3 covers 14 residues. The germline V and J ends were trimmed by 2 bases and 1 base, with 6 bases remaining between them. The CDR3 coding sequence is TGTGCCAGCAGTTTAGGGGAAAGCAATCAGCCCCAGCATTTT. Residues: CASSLGESNQPQHF.

This clone was picked up one time. V usage is TRBV5-3 and J usage is TRBJ1-1; D is unresolved. TRBV5-3 is noted as an ORF with a role that remains uncertain. CDR3 length equals 16 residues. Trimming stripped 4 bases from V and 0 bases from J, with 16 bases between. The CDR3, as DNA: TGTGCCAGAAGCGGGGAGGAACAGAGAATGAACACTGAAGCTTTCTTT. This codes for CARSGEEQRMNTEAFF.

This sequence joins TRBV19 and TRBJ1-5, with TRBD1 identical over 7 bases. The CDR3 extends over 17 amino acids. Germline CDR1 is LNHDA and CDR2 is SQIVND (reference sequence). V was clipped by 3 bases and J by 4 bases; unmatched bases: 12. CDR3 in amino acids: CASSIRQGTPENQPQHF. Here the CDR3 DNA reads TGTGCCAGTAGTATCCGACAGGGTACCCCAGAGAATCAGCCCCAGCATTTT.

The chain combines TRBV9 with TRBJ2-5, with D unclear. The assigned J gene may be wrong: the sequence end matches TRBJ2-7 better. Germline CDR1 is SGDLS and CDR2 is YYNGEE. The CDR3 contains 13 residues. CDR3 in amino acids: CASSVGTAYEQYF. As DNA, the CDR3 is TGTGCCAGCAGCGTAGGCACAGCCTACGAGCAGTACTTC.

This clone is a singleton in its sample. The chain has TRBV11-2 and TRBJ1-4; the D is unclear. CDR3 size: 11 residues. Germline V gene data show CDR1 as SGHAT and CDR2 as FQNNGV. V lost 5 bases to trimming and J lost 7 bases, with 5 bases between them. CDR3 DNA sequence: TGTGCCAGCAGCCAAAGTGAAAAACTGTTTTTT. Translation gives CASSQSEKLFF. Full variable domain (outside the CDR3, taken from reference TRBV11-2 and TRBJ1-4): EAGVAQSPRYKIIEKRQSVAFWCNPISGHATLYWYQQILGQGPKLLIQFQNNGVVDDSQLPKDRFSAERLKGVDSTLKIQPAKLEDSAVYLCASSQSEKLFFGSGTQLSVL.

Concerning this clone: This same CDR3 is encoded by further DNA sequences in the sample. The rearrangement joins TRBV5-6 to TRBJ2-5; no reliable D call. CDR1 and CDR2 from the germline V gene are SGHDT and YYEEEE. This CDR3 spans 14 amino acids. Trimming took 0 bases from V and 2 from J, leaving 8 bases between them. The CDR3 nucleotides read TGTGCCAGCAGCTTGGCGGGTACACAAGAGACCCAGTACTTC. Its protein is CASSLAGTQETQYF.

The CDR3 coding sequence is TGTGCCAGCAGCCCGACTAGCGGGGACACCGGGGAGCTGTTTTTT. Protein product: CASSPTSGDTGELFF. The genes are TRBV11-1 and TRBJ2-2; TRBD2 matches at 11 bases. This CDR3 is 15 amino acids long. The J segment lost 3 bases and the V segment lost 5 bases, leaving 2 bases of the junction unmatched. Germline assignment: CDR1 SGHAT and CDR2 FQDESV (reference sequence). The variable domain in full, completed from reference TRBV11-1 and TRBJ2-2, reads EAEVAQSPRYKITEKSQAVAFWCDPISGHATLYWYRQILGQGPELLVQFQDESVVDDSQLPKDRFSAERLKGVDSTLKIQPAELGDSAMYLCASSPTSGDTGELFFGEGSRLTVL.

V is TRBV19 and J is TRBJ1-5; unclear D gene. The V gene's germline CDR1 is LNHDA and CDR2 SQIVND (reference sequence). The V gene lost 3 bases and the J gene lost 7 bases, with 10 bases spanning the gap. This CDR3 contains 13 residues. The DNA of the CDR3 is TGTGCCAGTAGTATTTATTGGGGACAGCCCCAGCATTTT. Its translation is CASSIYWGQPQHF.

The rearrangement uses TRBV10-1 and TRBJ2-3; 11 bases map to TRBD1. The CDR3 is 15 amino acids. Germline V gene data show CDR1 as WNHNN and CDR2 as SYGVQD (reference sequence). Germline trimming cut 5 bases from V and 4 bases from J; bases unmatched to any gene: 5. The CDR3 nucleotides read TGCGCCAGCAGTAAGGGACAGGGGGGAGCAGATACGCAGTATTTT. Translated: CASSKGQGGADTQYF.

The CDR3 nucleotides are TGTGCCAGTAGGCCACGGGGAGGGAATAACATTCAGTACTTC. As protein: CASRPRGGNNIQYF. The V and J genes are TRBV19 and TRBJ2-4; the match to TRBD2 covers 7 bases. The CDR3 totals 14 residues. The germline V gene has CDR1 LNHDA and CDR2 SQIVND (reference sequence). V dropped 6 bases and J dropped 7; count of bases not matched to a gene: 9.

The chain combines TRBV19 with TRBJ2-3, with 7 bases matching TRBD1. V shed 1 base and J 2 bases; nucleotides not matched to a gene: 9. Germline V gives CDR1 LNHDA, CDR2 SQIVND (reference sequence). The CDR3 covers 17 residues. The CDR3 bases are TGTGCCAGTAGTATAGGACAGGGCTCTATCCCCACAGATACGCAGTATTTT. It codes for CASSIGQGSIPTDTQYF. The variable domain in full, completed from reference TRBV19 and TRBJ2-3, reads DGGITQSPKYLFRKEGQNVTLSCEQNLNHDAMYWYRQDPGQGLRLIYYSQIVNDFQKGDIAEGYSVSREKKESFPLTVTSAQKNPTAFYLCASSIGQGSIPTDTQYFGPGTRLTVL.

DNA for the CDR3: TGCGCCAGCAGCTTGGATAGGGGAGGCACAGATACGCAGTATTTT. This translates into CASSLDRGGTDTQYF. J is TRBJ2-3 and V is TRBV5-1; the D gene could be TRBD1 or TRBD2 (5 bases each). The CDR3 length is 15 residues. The V gene's germline CDR1 is SGHRS and CDR2 YFSETQ. V was clipped by 0 bases and J by 1 base, with 9 bases between them.

A few counts support this clone. CDR3 amino acids: CASSLDRANQPQHF. CDR3 nucleotides: TGTGCCAGCAGTTTAGACAGGGCCAATCAGCCCCAGCATTTT. The chain combines TRBV6-1 with TRBJ1-5; 7 bases fit TRBD1. V dropped 5 bases and J dropped 3; count of bases not matched to a gene: 4. The CDR3 sequence is 14 residues long. Germline lookup yields CDR1 MNHNS and CDR2 SASEGT.

The chain combines TRBV19 with TRBJ1-5; D unresolved. Trimming shortened V by 6 bases and J by 0 bases, and 12 bases separated the two germline ends. This CDR3 spans 15 amino acids. Germline CDR1 is LNHDA and CDR2 is SQIVND (reference sequence). CDR3 DNA sequence: TGTGCCAGTAGGCCCGAGAGAAATAGCAATCAGCCCCAGCATTTT. The encoded protein is CASRPERNSNQPQHF.